This T cell receptor (beta chain) originates from a study of CD8 T cells in Susac syndrome. The multiple sclerosis control group was made up of treatment-naive patients with stable or active relapsing-remitting disease. Negative isolation was used for CD8+ and CD4+ T cells, and FACS enrichment was applied to TEMRA cells. This CDR3 has 14 residues. V was pared by 5 bases and J by 7 bases, with 6 bases of the junction left unmatched. Germline loops: CDR1 MDHEN, CDR2 SYDVKM. A quantity of about 0.45 to 1 ug RNA underwent reverse transcription using random hexamers. TCR beta CDR3 was amplified by immunoSEQ multiplex PCR. This amplification extended across 54 Vbeta and 13 Jbeta segments. TCRdb itself ran the immunoSEQ multiplex PCR reads through MiXCR, one entry per CDR3 protein. The repertoire consists of about 130,000 distinct CDR3 sequences, with about 93% occurring once and the leading ten covering around 0.22%.

The receptor's source is a human donor with multiple sclerosis. J is TRBJ1-4 and V is TRBV28; 8 nucleotides line up with TRBD1. The source material was CD8+ T cells from PBMCs. The CDR3 loop reads CASSMDRAIEKLFF. CDR3 sequence (DNA): TGTGCCAGCAGTATGGACAGGGCGATTGAAAAACTGTTTTTT.